The 24 T cell receptor beta chains below were found in one sample sequenced in a study of graft-versus-host responses after intestinal transplantation. Assay used: immunoSEQ multiplex PCR; TCRdb lists only in-frame clones, some missing. The data hold about 120,000 clones, with 90% to 95% observed a single time. No antigen has been assigned to these receptors. This sample comprised unstimulated CD8+ T cells sorted from spleen or lymph node cells, obtained before intestinal transplant. The receptors shown here come from a human donor who received an intestinal transplant.

The J gene is TRBJ2-1, the V gene TRBV11-3; no firm D call. The CDR3 consists of 12 residues. CDR1 is SGHNT, CDR2 YENEEA, per germline. V was clipped by 4 bases and J by 9 bases, with 10 bases between them. Here the CDR3 DNA reads TGTGCCAGCAGCTCAAAGGACGGTGAGCAGTTCTTC. Its protein product is CASSSKDGEQFF.

In this sample, this clone turned up a few times. This chain links TRBV5-8 with TRBJ1-1; D gene ambiguous. V lost 4 bases and J lost 4, with 2 bases in between. The CDR3 sequence is 10 residues long. Germline CDR1 and CDR2: SGHTS and YDEGEE. The CDR3 here is CASSVTEAFF. CDR3 sequence (DNA): TGTGCCAGCAGCGTCACTGAAGCTTTCTTT.

The chain recombines TRBV6-5 with TRBJ2-2; 11 bases map to TRBD1. The CDR3 sequence is 15 residues long. Trimming cost V 2 bases and J 5 bases; bases outside gene matches: 1. Germline CDR1 MNHEY, CDR2 SVGAGI. The CDR3 coding sequence is TGTGCCAGCAGTTACGGACAGGGGGCGACCGGGGAGCTGTTTTTT. Amino acid sequence: CASSYGQGATGELFF.

The chain has TRBV6-5 and TRBJ2-3; D gene ambiguous. CDR3 length equals 15 residues. The germline V and J ends were trimmed by 6 bases and 1 base, with 14 bases remaining between them. Germline V gene lookup returns CDR1 MNHEY and CDR2 SVGAGI. The CDR3: CASSSPVSGTDTQYF. The DNA for the CDR3 is TGTGCCAGCAGCTCCCCGGTGTCAGGCACAGATACGCAGTATTTT.

This clone appeared a single time. The chain has TRBV14 and TRBJ2-2, with 7 bases aligning to TRBD1. V trimming: 4 bases; J trimming: 5 bases; junction bases outside the gene matches: 7. The CDR3 is made up of 15 amino acids. In germline, CDR1 is SGHDN, CDR2 FVKESK. The CDR3 DNA is TGTGCCAGCAGCCCCCTCCTGACAGGGACCGGGGAGCTGTTTTTT. Protein sequence: CASSPLLTGTGELFF.

The chain is built from TRBV5-6 and TRBJ2-7; 7 bases align to TRBD1. Germline-derived CDR1 and CDR2 are SGHDT and YYEEEE. Trimming at V came to 4 bases and at J to 7 bases, leaving 11 bases not matched to a gene. The length of the CDR3 is 14 residues. CDR3 DNA sequence: TGTGCCAGCAGCATCGGACAGGTTCTACGAGAGCAGTACTTC. Translation gives CASSIGQVLREQYF.

V gene TRBV4-1 combines with J gene TRBJ2-7, with 11 positions matching TRBD2. The length of the CDR3 is 16 residues. Germline V gives CDR1 MGHRA, CDR2 YSYEKL. V was pared by 1 base and J by 2 bases, with 4 bases of the junction left unmatched. The CDR3 reads CASSQVGTSGAYEQYF. For the CDR3, the DNA is TGCGCCAGCAGCCAAGTGGGGACTAGCGGCGCCTACGAGCAGTACTTC.

About this clone: Different DNA sequences within this sample yield the same CDR3. The CDR3 sequence: CASSVGDNEQFF. The CDR3 coding sequence is TGTGCCAGCAGCGTGGGTGATAATGAGCAGTTCTTC. This chain links TRBV9 with TRBJ2-1; D is unclear. The length of the CDR3 is 12 residues. Germline CDR1 reads SGDLS; CDR2 reads YYNGEE. V shed 2 bases and J shed 7 bases, with 7 bases lying between them.

This clone was picked up a small number of times. This rearrangement joins TRBV27 to TRBJ2-1; the D is unclear. The CDR3 is 16 residues long. Germline assignment: CDR1 MNHEY and CDR2 SMNVEV (reference sequence). With 6 bases removed from V and 0 bases from J, the gap between germline ends came to 15 bases. CDR3 sequence reads: CASSLMGGSSYNEQFF. The CDR3 DNA follows: TGTGCCAGCAGCCTAATGGGCGGAAGCTCCTACAATGAGCAGTTCTTC.

V and J are TRBV10-1 and TRBJ1-5; 9 positions match TRBD1. V lost 10 bases to trimming and J lost 6 bases; unmatched junction nucleotides: 10. The CDR3 runs to 14 residues. Germline CDR1 reads WNHNN; CDR2 reads SYGVQD (reference sequence). The CDR3 coding sequence is TGCGCCACCAACAGGGGGCATCAGGGTCAGCCCCAGCATTTT. Protein: CATNRGHQGQPQHF.

The V and J genes are TRBV7-3 and TRBJ2-3; 8 nucleotides match TRBD1. The CDR3 has 14 amino acids. Unmatched junction bases numbered 6, after V lost 5 bases and J lost 5 bases. Germline CDR1 and CDR2: SGHTA and FQGTGA. The CDR3 loop is CASSPDRVGDTQYF. In nucleotides, the CDR3 is TGTGCCAGCAGCCCGGACAGGGTAGGAGATACGCAGTATTTT.

V usage is TRBV5-1 and J usage is TRBJ2-2; possible D gene TRBD1, 5 bases. CDR1 is SGHRS, CDR2 YFSETQ, per germline. V was pared by 0 bases and J by 0 bases, with 15 bases between. There are 18 residues in the CDR3. The CDR3 DNA sequence: TGCGCCAGCAGCTTGGAGGTGGGTGACAGAGCGAACACCGGGGAGCTGTTTTTT. As protein: CASSLEVGDRANTGELFF.

For this clone: Other DNA sequences in the sample encode the same CDR3. The chain recombines TRBV7-2 with TRBJ1-3; 9 nucleotides line up with TRBD1. Trimming took 3 bases from V and 0 from J; bases not matched to a gene: 0. The CDR3 consists of 15 residues. The germline V gene has CDR1 SGHTA and CDR2 FQGNSA. CDR3 nucleotide sequence: TGTGCCAGCAGCTTGGGACAGGGCTCTGGAAACACCATATATTTT. Translated, it gives CASSLGQGSGNTIYF. The full variable domain, in which reference TRBV7-2 and TRBJ1-3 provide the parts outside the CDR3, is GAGVSQSPSNKVTEKGKDVELRCDPISGHTALYWYRQSLGQGLEFLIYFQGNSAPDKSGLPSDRFSAERTGGSVSTLTIQRTQQEDSAVYLCASSLGQGSGNTIYFGEGSWLTVV.

This clone is a singleton in its sample. The genes are TRBV2 and TRBJ1-1, with D possibly TRBD1 on 6 matching bases. Germline loops: CDR1 SNHLY, CDR2 FYNNEI. The V end lost 9 bases, the J end lost 8 bases, and 10 bases lay between the germline ends. This CDR3 comprises 10 residues. The CDR3 DNA reads as TGTGCCAGGCAGGGGTGGGAAGCTTTCTTT. It translates to CARQGWEAFF.

The V gene is TRBV7-2, the J gene TRBJ2-7; D is ambiguous. Trimming shortened V by 2 bases and J by 0 bases, and 14 bases separated the two germline ends. The CDR3 has 16 residues. The V gene's germline CDR1 is SGHTA and CDR2 FQGNSA. Here the CDR3 DNA reads TGTGCCAGCAGCTTATCCCGGGCCACTTCCTCCTACGAGCAGTACTTC. It codes for CASSLSRATSSYEQYF.

This chain uses TRBV9 with TRBJ2-5; D is possibly TRBD2 (6 bases). The CDR3 is made up of 16 amino acids. The V end was cut by 0 bases, the J end by 4 bases, with 16 bases between. Looked up from germline, CDR1 is SGDLS and CDR2 is YYNGEE. Written as DNA, the CDR3 is TGTGCCAGCAGCGTAGAAGGGGCAAGGGGAGGAGAGACCCAGTACTTC. It translates to CASSVEGARGGETQYF.

The gene calls are TRBV10-2 and TRBJ2-1; D is unresolved. The CDR3 is 15 residues long. Trimming shortened V by 3 bases and J by 4 bases, and 13 bases separated the two germline ends. The germline V gene has CDR1 WSHSY and CDR2 SAAADI. This CDR3 is CASSEGPRRYNEQFF. For the CDR3, the DNA is TGCGCCAGCAGTGAAGGGCCCCGCCGATACAATGAGCAGTTCTTC.

This clone was detected a few times. The V and J genes are TRBV7-9 and TRBJ1-5; no reliable D call. Trimming removed 1 base from V and 4 bases from J, with 14 bases in between. Germline values: CDR1 SEHNR, CDR2 FQNEAQ (reference sequence). There are 16 residues in the CDR3. This chain's CDR3 is CASSLGTALRNQPQHF. The CDR3 DNA is TGTGCCAGCAGCTTAGGAACAGCCCTGCGGAATCAGCCCCAGCATTTT.

The chain is built from TRBV28 and TRBJ2-7; D remains ambiguous. This CDR3 has 12 residues. V was trimmed by 1 base and J by 3 bases, leaving 4 bases between them. CDR1 MDHEN and CDR2 SYDVKM come from the germline V gene. CDR3: CASSLYSYEQYF. The DNA of the CDR3 is TGTGCCAGCAGTTTATACAGCTACGAGCAGTACTTC.

The chain links TRBV9 to TRBJ1-1; D is undetermined. The CDR3 sequence is 15 residues long. CDR1 and CDR2 from the germline V gene are SGDLS and YYNGEE. Trimming took 3 bases from V and 1 from J, leaving 13 bases between them. DNA of the CDR3: TGTGCCAGCAGCGGAAACAAAGGAACGAACACTGAAGCTTTCTTT. Residues: CASSGNKGTNTEAFF.

The chain combines TRBV12-5 with TRBJ2-1, with D possibly matching TRBD2 (6 bases). The CDR3 has 19 amino acids. The germline V gene has CDR1 LGHNT and CDR2 FRNRAP. V was cut by 0 bases and J by 1 base, with 19 bases left in between. Here the CDR3 DNA reads TGTGCTAGTGGTTTGGTCGCTTCGAGAGCGGGTGGTTCCTACAATGAGCAGTTCTTC. Protein sequence: CASGLVASRAGGSYNEQFF. The whole variable domain, remainder taken from reference TRBV12-5 and TRBJ2-1, is DARVTQTPRHKVTEMGQEVTMRCQPILGHNTVFWYRQTMMQGLELLAYFRNRAPLDDSGMPKDRFSAEMPDATLATLKIQPSEPRDSAVYFCASGLVASRAGGSYNEQFFGPGTRLTVL.

The chain is built from TRBV7-2 and TRBJ2-7; TRBD1 is a possible D gene (6 bases). The germline CDR1 and CDR2 sequences are SGHTA and FQGNSA. V lost 1 base and J 0 bases, leaving 10 bases between the germline ends. The CDR3 extends over 15 amino acids. The CDR3 DNA reads TGTGCCAGCAGCTTAGTTCAGGGGAGCTCCTACGAGCAGTACTTC. Its translation is CASSLVQGSSYEQYF.

The chain couples TRBV7-9 to TRBJ2-5; TRBD2 aligns across 8 bases. This CDR3 contains 14 residues. Germline trimming cut 5 bases from V and 3 bases from J; bases unmatched to any gene: 5. Looked up from germline, CDR1 is SEHNR and CDR2 is FQNEAQ (reference sequence). The CDR3 sequence is CASSPFSGEETQYF. The DNA of the CDR3 is TGTGCCAGCAGCCCCTTTAGCGGGGAAGAGACCCAGTACTTC.

This clone occurred once. The chain joins TRBV7-3 to TRBJ2-2; 10 nucleotides match TRBD1. There are 18 residues in the CDR3. Germline V gene lookup returns CDR1 SGHTA and CDR2 FQGTGA. The junction had 12 bases not matched to a gene; V was cut back by 2 bases and J by 6 bases. CDR3 residues: CASSLFPIGQGVSGELFF. For the CDR3, the DNA is TGTGCCAGCAGCTTATTCCCGATCGGACAGGGGGTATCCGGGGAGCTGTTTTTT.